Listed here are 10 T cell receptor beta chains from one sample, sequenced in a study of human T cells and chemical hapten exposure. TCRdb reprocessed the RACE reads with MiXCR, giving one entry per CDR3 protein. Of 340,000 or so distinct CDR3 sequences in the sample, approximately 6.9% were seen once. Time point: patch test 1, 2 weeks after DPC sensitization. Treatment meaning: therapeutic diphenylcyclopropenone sensitization with weekly scalp DPC. The source was whole blood, collected in connection with sensitization to the hapten diphenylcyclopropenone (DPC). The receptors shown here come from a young woman with alopecia areata. Some clones in this sample may be carry-over from other donors' samples.

In this sample, this clonotype turned up a few times. The chain couples TRBV4-3 to TRBJ2-1; a weak D match, TRBD1 (6 bases). Germline CDR1 is LGHNA and CDR2 is YSLEER. This CDR3 spans 13 amino acids. Trimming took 3 bases from V and 8 from J, leaving 11 bases between them. The CDR3 is CASSQTAGDEQFF. The CDR3 DNA follows: TGCGCCAGCAGCCAGACCGCAGGGGATGAGCAGTTCTTC.

This clonotype was detected a few times. The chain joins TRBV7-2 to TRBJ1-6, with 9 positions matching TRBD1. V gave up 2 bases and J gave up 9 bases; unmatched junction bases: 8. Germline CDR1 and CDR2: SGHTA and FQGNSA. This CDR3 has 16 residues. The CDR3 sequence: CASSLRSGTGRSPLHF. The DNA of the CDR3 is TGTGCCAGCAGCTTACGGTCCGGGACAGGGCGTTCACCCCTCCACTTT.

The chain carries TRBV3-1 and TRBJ2-4; D is possibly TRBD2 (5 bases). Germline values: CDR1 LGHDT, CDR2 YNNKEL (reference sequence). The V and J ends lost 7 bases and 4 bases respectively, with 11 bases between them. This CDR3 spans 13 amino acids. CDR3 sequence (DNA): TGTGCCAGCAAGGAGGCCGGGAAAAACATTCAGTACTTC. Protein product: CASKEAGKNIQYF.

The table lists this clonotype with many counts. This sequence joins TRBV2 and TRBJ2-7; a possible D gene is TRBD2 (6 bases). Per the germline V gene, CDR1 is SNHLY and CDR2 is FYNNEI. This CDR3 spans 16 amino acids. V was pared by 7 bases and J by 2 bases, with 21 bases between. The CDR3 loop is CASIQTGTETTYEQYF. The CDR3 DNA follows: TGTGCCAGCATCCAGACGGGGACTGAAACTACCTACGAGCAGTACTTC. Filled out from reference TRBV2 and TRBJ2-7, the complete variable domain reads EPEVTQTPSHQVTQMGQEVILRCVPISNHLYFYWYRQILGQKVEFLVSFYNNEISEKSEIFDDQFSVERPDGSNFTLKIRSTKLEDSAMYFCASIQTGTETTYEQYFGPGTRLTVT.

This clonotype was recorded at least ten times. The chain employs TRBV6-5 and TRBJ1-4; TRBD1 might be the D (6 bases). The CDR3 spans 15 residues. The germline CDR1 and CDR2 sequences are MNHEY and SVGAGI. V gave up 0 bases and J gave up 8 bases, with 13 bases separating them. CDR3 amino acids: CASSYSGGSPEKLFF. CDR3 coding DNA: TGTGCCAGCAGTTACTCTGGGGGCAGTCCCGAAAAACTGTTTTTT.

This clonotype was seen more than once but under ten times. J is TRBJ1-6 and V is TRBV9; D remains ambiguous. Germline loops: CDR1 SGDLS, CDR2 YYNGEE. The CDR3 runs 13 residues. Trimming took off 0 bases at V and 10 bases at J, with 8 bases between the two ends. CDR3 nucleotides: TGTGCCAGCAGCGTAGAGTCCGCGTCACCCCTCCACTTT. Its protein is CASSVESASPLHF.

The V gene is TRBV12-3 or TRBV12-4, the J gene TRBJ2-1; D is possibly TRBD1 (5 bases). V lost 4 bases to trimming and J lost 9 bases, with 7 bases between them. The length of the CDR3 is 11 residues. CDR3: CASSSQGEQFF. The CDR3 bases are TGTGCCAGCAGTTCCCAGGGTGAGCAGTTCTTC.

This sequence joins TRBV6-2 or TRBV6-3 and TRBJ2-3, with 9 nucleotides matching TRBD2. Trimming removed 5 bases from V and 5 bases from J; junction bases left unmatched: 14. Germline lookup yields CDR1 MNHEY and CDR2 SVGEGT. CDR3 size: 17 residues. The CDR3 bases are TGTGCCAGCAGTGCACCGAGACTAGCGGAACGCAGAGATACGCAGTATTTT. Its translation is CASSAPRLAERRDTQYF.

The chain uses TRBV25-1 and TRBJ2-1; 9 bases agree with TRBD2. The CDR3 is 16 amino acids. Germline V gives CDR1 MGHDK, CDR2 SYGVNS. Trimming cost V 5 bases and J 4 bases; bases outside gene matches: 9. CDR3 sequence reads: CASSPPTSGGYNEQFF. The CDR3 DNA is TGTGCCAGCAGTCCCCCGACTAGCGGAGGTTACAATGAGCAGTTCTTC.

This clonotype was seen a few times. At one end, the junction sequence differs from germline, possibly due to a read error. The chain employs TRBV29-1 and TRBJ1-1, with TRBD1 as a possible D gene (5 bases). CDR1 and CDR2 from the germline V gene are SQVTM and ANQGSEA. The CDR3 has 14 amino acids. The CDR3 DNA is TGCAGCGTCGAAGGTTACGGGGGGAACACTGAAGCTTTCTTT. It yields the protein CSVEGYGGNTEAFF. Supplemented by reference TRBV29-1 and TRBJ1-1, the full variable domain reads SAVISQKPSRDICQRGTSLTIQCQVDSQVTMMFWYRQQPGQSLTLIATANQGSEATYESGFVIDKFPISRPNLTFSTLTVSNMSPEDSSIYLCSVEGYGGNTEAFFGQGTRLTVV.